This passage covers 31 T cell receptor beta chains from one sample sequenced in a study of vaccination and CD4 T cells after COVID-19. Via MiXCR, TCRdb re-called the PCR reads, giving one row per CDR3 protein. Among 20,000 to 25,000 distinct CDR3 sequences listed, under 60% were seen once. The source material was CD4+ T cells from blood, sampled before SARS-CoV-2 vaccination. Source of these receptors: a human donor who had recovered from COVID-19.

The chain links TRBV7-9 to TRBJ2-7; perhaps TRBD2 as D (6 bases). The CDR3 runs 15 residues. V gave up 5 bases and J gave up 4 bases, with 18 bases separating them. Per germline, CDR1 SEHNR and CDR2 FQNEAQ (reference sequence). This CDR3 is CASSTETGDRYEQYF. CDR3 nucleotide sequence: TGTGCCAGCAGCACCGAGACGGGGGATCGATACGAGCAGTACTTC.

This chain joins TRBV6-1 and TRBJ2-3; weak D call: TRBD1 (6 bases). Per germline, CDR1 MNHNS and CDR2 SASEGT. CDR3 length: 14 residues. Trimming stripped 3 bases from V and 2 bases from J, with 9 bases between. The CDR3 nucleotides are TGTGCCAGCAGTGACCGACAGGACACAGATACGCAGTATTTT. Translated, it gives CASSDRQDTDTQYF.

This sequence joins TRBV10-3 and TRBJ1-6, with D perhaps TRBD1 (5 bases). This CDR3 is built from 17 residues. V was shortened by 3 bases and J by 0 bases, with 12 bases between the two germline ends. Looked up from germline, CDR1 is ENHRY and CDR2 is SYGVKD. CDR3 in DNA: TGTGCCATCAGTGACGGGACGGCGAGCTCCTATAATTCACCCCTCCACTTT. Translating gives CAISDGTASSYNSPLHF.

The rearrangement uses TRBV20-1 and TRBJ1-6; a weak D match, TRBD1 (6 bases). The CDR3 runs to 14 residues. Germline values: CDR1 DFQATT, CDR2 SNEGSKA (reference sequence). The V and J ends lost 1 base and 10 bases respectively, with 14 bases between them. CDR3 in DNA: TGCAGTGCTAGAGTAGGAGCAGGGGACTCACCCCTCCACTTT. It encodes CSARVGAGDSPLHF.

The chain links TRBV6-2 or TRBV6-3 to TRBJ1-5; D call uncertain. Trimming removed 2 bases at V and 0 bases at J, with 11 bases between. The germline gives CDR1 MNHEY, CDR2 SVGEGT. The CDR3 consists of 16 residues. The CDR3 DNA sequence: TGTGCCAGCAGTTACGGTGGGTGGGATAGCAATCAGCCCCAGCATTTT. Residues: CASSYGGWDSNQPQHF.

V usage is TRBV28 and J usage is TRBJ1-5, with unresolved D. Germline CDR1 reads MDHEN; CDR2 reads SYDVKM. V dropped 4 bases and J dropped 4 bases, with 8 bases sitting between them. The CDR3 is made up of 13 amino acids. CDR3: CASSYVENQPQHF. The CDR3 DNA reads TGTGCCAGCAGTTACGTAGAGAATCAGCCCCAGCATTTT.

The V call is TRBV6-1, the J call TRBJ2-1; TRBD2 matches 13 bases. V shed 7 bases and J 7 bases; nucleotides not matched to a gene: 10. CDR1 MNHNS and CDR2 SASEGT come from the germline V gene. CDR3 length: 16 amino acids. The CDR3 protein is CASTRTSGSYPNEQFF. In DNA form, the CDR3 reads TGTGCCAGCACACGGACTAGCGGGAGCTACCCTAATGAGCAGTTCTTC.

This clonotype was found a few times. The chain employs TRBV20-1 and TRBJ2-5; no definite D call. The CDR3 spans 10 residues. CDR1 is DFQATT, CDR2 SNEGSKA, per germline (reference sequence). V was shortened by 8 bases and J by 3 bases, with 7 bases between the two germline ends. The CDR3 nucleotides read TGCAGTCCCGGAGAAGAGACCCAGTACTTC. Its protein is CSPGEETQYF.

This clonotype was recorded a few times. V usage is TRBV7-9 and J usage is TRBJ2-3; TRBD2 might be the D (5 bases). This CDR3 is 15 amino acids long. Trimming left V 5 bases short and J 1 base short, with 13 bases between. Germline V gene sequence: CDR1 SEHNR, CDR2 FQNEAQ (reference sequence). This CDR3 reads CASSPGADRTDTQYF. CDR3 nucleotide sequence: TGTGCCAGCAGCCCCGGAGCGGACCGCACAGATACGCAGTATTTT.

This rearrangement joins TRBV20-1 to TRBJ1-6, with a possible D match to TRBD1 (6 bases). CDR3 length equals 13 residues. V gave up 4 bases and J gave up 8 bases, with 12 bases separating them. Germline V lookup: CDR1 DFQATT, CDR2 SNEGSKA (reference sequence). CDR3 nucleotide sequence: TGCAGTGCTAACAGGGAAGAGGATTCACCCCTCCACTTT. It is translated as CSANREEDSPLHF.

This clonotype was recorded once. The chain recombines TRBV2 with TRBJ1-5, with no clear D. The germline CDR1 and CDR2 sequences are SNHLY and FYNNEI. The V end was cut by 6 bases, the J end by 8 bases, with 11 bases between. The CDR3 contains 12 residues. In DNA form, the CDR3 reads TGTGCCAGCAGCTTTTCTAGTGAGCCCCAGCATTTT. Protein sequence: CASSFSSEPQHF.

This clonotype was seen only once. This sequence joins TRBV6-2 or TRBV6-3 and TRBJ2-7, with 10 bases fitting TRBD1. CDR1 is MNHEY, CDR2 SVGEGT, per germline. This CDR3 spans 14 amino acids. The J segment lost 3 bases and the V segment lost 7 bases, leaving 6 bases of the junction unmatched. The CDR3 nucleotides read TGTGCCAGCACTCGGACAGGGGGACGCTACGAGCAGTACTTC. Its protein product is CASTRTGGRYEQYF.

This rearrangement joins TRBV19 to TRBJ1-1; TRBD1 aligns across 10 bases. CDR3 length equals 17 residues. Germline trimming cut 3 bases from V and 4 bases from J; bases unmatched to any gene: 11. Germline V gene lookup returns CDR1 LNHDA and CDR2 SQIVND (reference sequence). The CDR3 bases are TGTGCCAGTAGTATTGGGAGGCGCGGACAGGGGGTCACTGAAGCTTTCTTT. It yields the protein CASSIGRRGQGVTEAFF. Supplemented by reference TRBV19 and TRBJ1-1, the full variable domain reads DGGITQSPKYLFRKEGQNVTLSCEQNLNHDAMYWYRQDPGQGLRLIYYSQIVNDFQKGDIAEGYSVSREKKESFPLTVTSAQKNPTAFYLCASSIGRRGQGVTEAFFGQGTRLTVV.

This chain connects TRBV7-7 to TRBJ2-2, with D maybe TRBD2 (6 bases). The V gene lost 2 bases and the J gene lost 1 base, with 8 bases spanning the gap. Germline values: CDR1 SSHAT, CDR2 FNYEAQ (reference sequence). The CDR3 spans 15 residues. CDR3 nucleotides: TGTGCCAGCAGCTTAATGGGAGGGAACACCGGGGAGCTGTTTTTT. This sequence encodes CASSLMGGNTGELFF.

The chain is built from TRBV24-1 and TRBJ2-2, with D possibly being TRBD2 (9 bases). Germline V lookup: CDR1 KGHDR, CDR2 SFDVKD. V was shortened by 5 bases and J by 4 bases, with 31 bases between the two germline ends. The CDR3 runs to 21 residues. The CDR3 bases are TGTGCCACCAGTGGCCAACCGGGACAGGACGGACTAGCGTTTATCACCGGGGAGCTGTTTTTT. This codes for CATSGQPGQDGLAFITGELFF.

In this sample, this clonotype turned up a few times. The chain carries TRBV6-1 and TRBJ2-1; possible D gene TRBD1, 6 bases. Looked up from germline, CDR1 is MNHNS and CDR2 is SASEGT. V was cut by 3 bases and J by 4 bases, with 16 bases left in between. This CDR3 has 16 residues. The CDR3 reads CASSDSRGSGYNEQFF. The CDR3 region has the DNA TGTGCCAGCAGTGACTCCAGGGGTTCCGGATACAATGAGCAGTTCTTC.

This sequence joins TRBV7-9 and TRBJ2-3; D gene uncertain. Germline CDR1 and CDR2: SEHNR and FQNEAQ (reference sequence). CDR3 length: 11 amino acids. The ends were cut back, 7 bases at V and 2 bases at J, with 4 bases in the middle. Here the CDR3 reads CASTPTDTQYF. DNA of the CDR3: TGTGCCAGCACCCCCACAGATACGCAGTATTTT. The full variable domain, completed using reference TRBV7-9 and TRBJ2-3, is DTGVSQNPRHKITKRGQNVTFRCDPISEHNRLYWYRQTLGQGPEFLTYFQNEAQLEKSRLLSDRFSAERPKGSFSTLEIQRTEQGDSAMYLCASTPTDTQYFGPGTRLTVL.

The V gene is TRBV7-6, the J gene TRBJ2-2; the D is unclear. The germline CDR1 and CDR2 sequences are SGHVS and FNYEAQ. V was clipped by 2 bases and J by 0 bases, with 7 bases between them. This CDR3 is built from 15 residues. This CDR3 reads CASSLQRTNTGELFF. CDR3 sequence (DNA): TGTGCCAGCAGCTTACAGCGTACGAACACCGGGGAGCTGTTTTTT.

J is TRBJ2-2 and V is TRBV4-1; possible D gene TRBD2, 6 bases. Per germline, CDR1 MGHRA and CDR2 YSYEKL. This CDR3 contains 15 residues. The germline V and J ends were trimmed by 1 base and 4 bases, with 10 bases remaining between them. CDR3: CASSQGQGGTGELFF. For the CDR3, the DNA is TGCGCCAGCAGCCAAGGGCAGGGAGGCACCGGGGAGCTGTTTTTT.

Only a few counts were recorded for this clonotype. The V and J genes are TRBV20-1 and TRBJ1-2; no reliable D call. This CDR3 is 13 amino acids long. Per germline, CDR1 DFQATT and CDR2 SNEGSKA (reference sequence). V was pared by 3 bases and J by 4 bases, with 12 bases between. The CDR3 loop reads CSASISYVYGYTF. In nucleotides, the CDR3 is TGCAGTGCTAGTATCAGCTACGTCTATGGCTACACCTTC.

This clonotype was counted only a few times. V gene TRBV20-1 combines with J gene TRBJ1-1, with D perhaps matching TRBD1 (5 bases). Per the germline V gene, CDR1 is DFQATT and CDR2 is SNEGSKA (reference sequence). V shed 6 bases and J shed 1 base, with 15 bases lying between them. The CDR3 length is 14 residues. The chain's CDR3 is CSAPGGQTNTEAFF. CDR3 sequence (DNA): TGCAGTGCCCCCGGAGGACAAACGAACACTGAAGCTTTCTTT.

This clonotype showed up just a few times. The chain recombines TRBV15 with TRBJ2-5; 10 bases agree with TRBD1. The CDR3 covers 16 residues. Per germline, CDR1 LNHNV and CDR2 YYDKDF (reference sequence). After removal of 1 base from V and 5 bases from J, the junction contained 7 bases not matched to a gene. CDR3 DNA sequence: TGTGCCACCAGCAGAGGTGGGACAGGGGTTGTGGAGACCCAGTACTTC. This codes for CATSRGGTGVVETQYF.

The J gene is TRBJ1-5, the V gene TRBV2; no reliable D call. V lost 4 bases and J lost 7, with 20 bases in between. Germline V CDR1 and CDR2: SNHLY, FYNNEI. The CDR3 spans 16 residues. CDR3 in amino acids: CASSVPYGEGRQPQHF. The CDR3 DNA reads TGTGCCAGCAGTGTTCCATATGGGGAAGGGCGACAGCCCCAGCATTTT.

The chain couples TRBV6-1 to TRBJ2-3; 9 nucleotides match TRBD1. This CDR3 contains 13 residues. CDR1 is MNHNS, CDR2 SASEGT, per germline. V was pared by 9 bases and J by 3 bases, with 4 bases of the junction left unmatched. In DNA form, the CDR3 reads TGTGCCAGTCACAGGGGGCGTACAGATACGCAGTATTTT. Translating it yields CASHRGRTDTQYF.

The rearrangement links TRBV19 to TRBJ2-5; TRBD2 matches at 7 bases. This CDR3 is 13 amino acids long. Looked up from germline, CDR1 is LNHDA and CDR2 is SQIVND (reference sequence). The V gene end was trimmed by 8 bases and the J gene end by 1 base; junction bases not matched to a gene: 4. CDR3 protein: CASSRGGQETQYF. The CDR3 DNA reads TGTGCCAGTTCGCGCGGGGGCCAAGAGACCCAGTACTTC.

This clonotype was seen just once. The rearrangement joins TRBV6-2 or TRBV6-3 to TRBJ1-3; D unclear. Per the germline V gene, CDR1 is MNHEY and CDR2 is SVGEGT. The CDR3 covers 14 residues. The V end was cut by 6 bases, the J end by 4 bases, with 13 bases between. CDR3 in amino acids: CASSYLETGNTIYF. CDR3 bases: TGTGCCAGCAGCTACCTAGAGACGGGAAACACCATATATTTT.

The J gene is TRBJ2-4, the V gene TRBV7-2; the D call may be TRBD1 or TRBD2 (5 bases each). V was trimmed by 5 bases and J by 4 bases, leaving 24 bases between them. Per the germline V gene, CDR1 is SGHTA and CDR2 is FQGNSA. There are 18 residues in the CDR3. Here the CDR3 reads CASSHPPPEGSPKNIQYF. The DNA for the CDR3 is TGTGCCAGCAGCCACCCACCCCCCGAGGGGAGCCCGAAAAACATTCAGTACTTC.

This clonotype occurred once. The J gene is TRBJ2-3, the V gene TRBV12-5; D perhaps matches TRBD2 (6 bases). Trimming pared 7 bases from V and 0 bases from J, leaving 11 bases between. CDR1 LGHNT and CDR2 FRNRAP come from the germline V gene. The CDR3 contains 14 residues. The CDR3 reads CASALGGSTDTQYF. CDR3 nucleotide sequence: TGTGCTAGTGCCCTCGGGGGTAGCACAGATACGCAGTATTTT.

This clonotype was counted between two and nine times. The chain recombines TRBV20-1 with TRBJ1-6; 7 bases map to TRBD1. The germline V gene encodes CDR1 DFQATT and CDR2 SNEGSKA (reference sequence). The CDR3 totals 16 residues. The V gene end was trimmed by 5 bases and the J gene end by 7 bases; junction bases not matched to a gene: 14. The CDR3 sequence: CSAPKDRRFLNSPLHF. CDR3 sequence (DNA): TGCAGTGCTCCTAAGGACAGGAGGTTTTTGAATTCACCCCTCCACTTT.

The chain couples TRBV24-1 to TRBJ2-1; D not resolved. The CDR3 has 14 amino acids. The V gene's germline CDR1 is KGHDR and CDR2 SFDVKD. The germline V and J ends were trimmed by 2 bases and 4 bases, with 8 bases remaining between them. Written as DNA, the CDR3 is TGTGCCACCAGTGATTCCCGACGGTACAATGAGCAGTTCTTC. This gives the protein CATSDSRRYNEQFF.

In this sample, this clonotype turned up a few times. The rearrangement uses TRBV15 and TRBJ2-1; D unclear. The CDR3 has 12 residues. Germline CDR1 is LNHNV and CDR2 is YYDKDF (reference sequence). Trimming removed 0 bases at V and 9 bases at J, with 6 bases between. The DNA for the CDR3 is TGTGCCACCAGCAGAGAGGTCGGTGAGCAGTTCTTC. It translates to CATSREVGEQFF.